The 30 T cell receptor beta chains below were found in one sample sequenced in a study of blood T cell repertoires in COVID-19. Data came from immunoSEQ multiplex PCR; TCRdb stores just in-frame clones and leaves some out. The sample yields about 290,000 clones, nearly 90% seen once. The specimen sequenced was peripheral blood. The receptor source for this set is a woman aged 25 to 45 with COVID-19, enrolled during active disease.

The V gene is TRBV27, the J gene TRBJ2-7; D gene unclear. Germline assignment: CDR1 MNHEY and CDR2 SMNVEV (reference sequence). The CDR3 runs 15 residues. Trimming shortened V by 5 bases and J by 0 bases, and 14 bases separated the two germline ends. The CDR3 region has the DNA TGTGCCAGCAGTCATGCCGGGTGGAGCTCCTACGAGCAGTACTTC. Amino acids: CASSHAGWSSYEQYF.

This chain uses TRBV5-6 with TRBJ1-2, with no clear D. In germline, CDR1 is SGHDT, CDR2 YYEEEE. V lost 4 bases and J 6 bases, leaving 22 bases between the germline ends. The CDR3 totals 16 residues. CDR3 loop: CASSNGPTGLGNGYTF. The CDR3 DNA is TGTGCCAGCAGCAACGGACCGACGGGGTTGGGAAATGGCTACACCTTC.

The J gene is TRBJ2-7, the V gene TRBV30; D perhaps matches TRBD2 (5 bases). This CDR3 is built from 15 residues. Trimming took 3 bases from V and 1 from J, leaving 16 bases between them. From germline, CDR1 is GTSNPN and CDR2 SVGIG (reference sequence). The CDR3 DNA reads as TGTGCCTGGAGGTTACATCCTTCGGGGTCCTACGAGCAGTACTTC. It specifies CAWRLHPSGSYEQYF.

The rearrangement uses TRBV5-4 and TRBJ1-1, with TRBD1 matching over 8 bases. The CDR3 is 15 residues long. Germline CDR1 reads SGHNT; CDR2 reads YYREEE (reference sequence). Trimming cost V 4 bases and J 0 bases; bases outside gene matches: 5. The CDR3 sequence: CASSTRTGMNTEAFF. The CDR3 DNA sequence: TGTGCCAGCAGCACCCGGACAGGGATGAACACTGAAGCTTTCTTT. Together with reference TRBV5-4 and TRBJ1-1, the CDR3 gives the full variable domain: ETGVTQSPTHLIKTRGQQVTLRCSSQSGHNTVSWYQQALGQGPQFIFQYYREEENGRGNFPPRFSGLQFPNYSSELNVNALELDDSALYLCASSTRTGMNTEAFFGQGTRLTVV.

This chain connects TRBV5-1 to TRBJ2-3; TRBD1 matches 10 bases. V dropped 3 bases and J dropped 3; count of bases not matched to a gene: 4. CDR1 and CDR2 from the germline V gene are SGHRS and YFSETQ. The CDR3 is 15 residues long. CDR3 sequence reads: CASSYDRGRTDTQYF. The CDR3 DNA reads TGCGCCAGCAGCTATGACAGGGGGCGGACAGATACGCAGTATTTT.

V is TRBV7-9 and J is TRBJ1-2; 7 bases line up with TRBD1. The CDR3 totals 13 residues. Trimming at V came to 10 bases and at J to 7 bases, leaving 12 bases not matched to a gene. The germline CDR1 and CDR2 sequences are SEHNR and FQNEAQ (reference sequence). The CDR3 region has the DNA TGTGCCACCCCCACCCGACAGGGTGGTGGCTACACCTTC. This gives the protein CATPTRQGGGYTF. Variable domain in full (rest from reference TRBV7-9 and TRBJ1-2): DTGVSQNPRHKITKRGQNVTFRCDPISEHNRLYWYRQTLGQGPEFLTYFQNEAQLEKSRLLSDRFSAERPKGSFSTLEIQRTEQGDSAMYLCATPTRQGGGYTFGSGTRLTVV.

V usage is TRBV7-6 and J usage is TRBJ2-3, with 12 bases that match TRBD2. The CDR3 totals 17 residues. Trimming removed 1 base from V and 3 bases from J; junction bases left unmatched: 5. CDR1 SGHVS and CDR2 FNYEAQ come from the germline V gene. CDR3 region: CASSLVASGGGTDTQYF. In DNA, the CDR3 is TGTGCCAGCAGCTTAGTGGCTAGCGGGGGGGGTACAGATACGCAGTATTTT. The complete variable domain, with remaining parts taken from reference TRBV7-6 and TRBJ2-3, reads GAGVSQSPRYKVTKRGQDVALRCDPISGHVSLYWYRQALGQGPEFLTYFNYEAQQDKSGLPNDRFSAERPEGSISTLTIQRTEQRDSAMYRCASSLVASGGGTDTQYFGPGTRLTVL.

The chain uses TRBV5-1 and TRBJ1-2; 12 positions match TRBD1. Losses at the gene ends were 4 bases for V and 8 bases for J; bases not matched to a gene: 9. The CDR3 is made up of 15 amino acids. Germline lookup yields CDR1 SGHRS and CDR2 YFSETQ. The CDR3 bases are TGCGCCAGCAGCCTACCGGGACAGGGGGCCCGGGGCTACACCTTC. It specifies CASSLPGQGARGYTF.

J is TRBJ1-1 and V is TRBV5-6; no clear D. CDR1 and CDR2 (germline): SGHDT, YYEEEE. Trimming cost V 1 base and J 7 bases, with 5 bases left between them. The CDR3 has 11 residues. The CDR3 is CASSLRDEAFF. CDR3 DNA: TGTGCCAGCAGCTTGCGGGATGAAGCTTTCTTT.

This clone was detected only a few times. This chain joins TRBV28 and TRBJ2-2; the match to TRBD2 covers 11 bases. The CDR3 is made up of 17 amino acids. The junction had 6 bases not matched to a gene; V was cut back by 0 bases and J by 6 bases. CDR1 MDHEN and CDR2 SYDVKM come from the germline V gene. CDR3: CASSLWKLAGGPGELFF. CDR3 nucleotides: TGTGCCAGCAGTTTATGGAAGCTAGCGGGGGGCCCCGGGGAGCTGTTTTTT.

The chain is built from TRBV9 and TRBJ1-3; possible D gene TRBD1, 5 bases. CDR1 is SGDLS and CDR2 is YYNGEE in the germline V gene. The V and J ends lost 0 bases and 0 bases respectively, with 10 bases between them. The CDR3 spans 16 residues. CDR3 loop: CASSVVGAGSGNTIYF. DNA for the CDR3: TGTGCCAGCAGCGTAGTTGGGGCCGGCTCTGGAAACACCATATATTTT.

The chain couples TRBV7-9 to TRBJ2-1; weak D call: TRBD2 (6 bases). Germline V gene sequence: CDR1 SEHNR, CDR2 FQNEAQ (reference sequence). Trimming left V 8 bases short and J 8 bases short, with 16 bases between. This CDR3 contains 13 residues. The CDR3, as DNA: TGTGCCAGCGGGGGGACTTCCCCCCATGAGCAGTTCTTC. Translation gives CASGGTSPHEQFF.

This chain connects TRBV19 to TRBJ2-7, with 8 bases that match TRBD1. Germline trimming cut 5 bases from V and 0 bases from J; bases unmatched to any gene: 3. Germline V lookup: CDR1 LNHDA, CDR2 SQIVND (reference sequence). This CDR3 has 14 amino acids. CDR3 bases: TGTGCCAGTAGTCCTACAGGGGGCTCCTACGAGCAGTACTTC. It translates to CASSPTGGSYEQYF.

The V call is TRBV6-5, the J call TRBJ2-2; D gene ambiguous. CDR1 is MNHEY and CDR2 is SVGAGI in the germline V gene. The CDR3 is 16 residues long. V gave up 0 bases and J gave up 0 bases, with 8 bases separating them. The CDR3 spells CASSYSMAPNTGELFF. The CDR3 nucleotides read TGTGCCAGCAGTTACTCGATGGCCCCGAACACCGGGGAGCTGTTTTTT.

This clone was seen repeatedly, ten times or more. This chain connects TRBV3-1 (or the pseudogene TRBV3-2) to TRBJ2-2; TRBD2 is a possible D gene (5 bases). CDR3 size: 15 residues. V shed 1 base and J shed 7 bases, with 13 bases lying between them. The germline CDR1 and CDR2 sequences are LGHDT and YNNKEL (reference sequence). The CDR3 loop reads CASSQGRTSGGELFF. As DNA, the CDR3 is TGTGCCAGCAGCCAAGGACGGACCAGCGGCGGGGAGCTGTTTTTT.

The chain employs TRBV3-1 (or the pseudogene TRBV3-2) and TRBJ1-5, with 11 bases identical to TRBD1. V trimming: 6 bases; J trimming: 7 bases; junction bases outside the gene matches: 8. This CDR3 region has 15 residues. Looked up from germline, CDR1 is LGHDT and CDR2 is YNNKEL (reference sequence). The CDR3 sequence: CASSRGQGGGQPQHF. In DNA form, the CDR3 reads TGTGCCAGCAGTCGGGGACAGGGGGGAGGACAGCCCCAGCATTTT.

The chain combines TRBV27 with TRBJ2-4; D gene uncertain. The CDR3 is 15 amino acids. Germline assignment: CDR1 MNHEY and CDR2 SMNVEV (reference sequence). Trimming took 5 bases from V and 1 from J, leaving 12 bases between them. The CDR3 coding sequence is TGTGCCAGCAGTCAGTCCCCTGTGGCCAAAAACATTCAGTACTTC. Its protein is CASSQSPVAKNIQYF.

V is TRBV19 and J is TRBJ2-5, with TRBD2 identical over 7 bases. CDR3 size: 14 residues. Germline trimming cut 5 bases from V and 1 base from J; bases unmatched to any gene: 4. CDR1 is LNHDA and CDR2 is SQIVND in the germline V gene (reference sequence). CDR3 bases: TGTGCCAGTAGTTCCTGGACTAGCCAAGAGACCCAGTACTTC. Translated: CASSSWTSQETQYF.

The chain carries TRBV19 and TRBJ2-4; maybe TRBD1 (6 bases). The CDR3 contains 15 residues. Looked up from germline, CDR1 is LNHDA and CDR2 is SQIVND (reference sequence). V gave up 3 bases and J gave up 6 bases, with 15 bases separating them. CDR3 sequence (DNA): TGTGCCAGTAGTATTTCAAGGGGGTCGGGAAACATTCAGTACTTC. This codes for CASSISRGSGNIQYF.

This chain joins TRBV6-5 and TRBJ2-3; 7 nucleotides match TRBD1. The V gene's germline CDR1 is MNHEY and CDR2 SVGAGI. V lost 8 bases to trimming and J lost 2 bases; unmatched junction nucleotides: 7. This CDR3 spans 14 amino acids. The CDR3 bases are TGTGCCAGCGCTCCGGGACAGATCACAGATACGCAGTATTTT. This gives the protein CASAPGQITDTQYF.

This chain links TRBV18 with TRBJ1-1; possible D gene TRBD1, 6 bases. Germline-derived CDR1 and CDR2 are KGHSH and LQKENI. The V end was cut by 4 bases, the J end by 2 bases, with 17 bases between. There are 16 residues in the CDR3. CDR3 sequence: CASSRGIRQANTEAFF. CDR3 coding DNA: TGTGCCAGCTCACGGGGGATAAGACAGGCTAACACTGAAGCTTTCTTT.

This clone was counted a few times. The chain employs TRBV19 and TRBJ2-7; 11 bases are a match to TRBD1. After removal of 6 bases from V and 1 base from J, the junction contained 5 bases not matched to a gene. CDR3 length: 15 residues. Germline loops: CDR1 LNHDA, CDR2 SQIVND (reference sequence). The CDR3 DNA reads as TGTGCCAGTAGCGTGGGGACAGGGGGTTCCTACGAGCAGTACTTC. Residues: CASSVGTGGSYEQYF.

The rearrangement uses TRBV6-6 and TRBJ1-2; the match to TRBD1 covers 7 bases. In germline, CDR1 is MNHNY, CDR2 SVGAGI (reference sequence). J gave up 3 bases and V 0 bases, and 1 base lay outside the gene matches. The CDR3 extends over 14 amino acids. In nucleotides, the CDR3 is TGTGCCAGCAGTTACTCTGGACAGGACTATGGCTACACCTTC. Translated: CASSYSGQDYGYTF.

The CDR3 protein is CATSFRTGDYGYTF. CDR3 nucleotides: TGTGCCACCAGCTTTCGGACAGGGGACTATGGCTACACCTTC. This chain joins TRBV15 and TRBJ1-2; 9 bases align to TRBD1. V lost 5 bases to trimming and J lost 3 bases; unmatched junction nucleotides: 4. Germline CDR1 reads LNHNV; CDR2 reads YYDKDF (reference sequence). CDR3 length equals 14 residues.

The chain recombines TRBV7-8 with TRBJ2-7; 10 nucleotides align to TRBD1. Germline V lookup: CDR1 SGHVS, CDR2 FQNEAQ. The trim removed 5 bases at V and 2 bases at J, leaving 6 bases unmatched. The CDR3 sequence is 15 residues long. As DNA, the CDR3 is TGTGCCAGCAGCCCGGACAGGGGGAATACCTACGAGCAGTACTTC. Protein sequence: CASSPDRGNTYEQYF. The variable domain in full, completed from reference TRBV7-8 and TRBJ2-7, reads GAGVSQSPRYKVAKRGQDVALRCDPISGHVSLFWYQQALGQGPEFLTYFQNEAQLDKSGLPSDRFFAERPEGSVSTLKIQRTQQEDSAVYLCASSPDRGNTYEQYFGPGTRLTVT.

In its sample, this clone was seen once. The V and J genes are TRBV10-3 and TRBJ2-5, with 12 bases aligning to TRBD2. The germline V gene encodes CDR1 ENHRY and CDR2 SYGVKD. The CDR3 runs 18 residues. Losses at the gene ends were 2 bases for V and 7 bases for J; bases not matched to a gene: 14. The CDR3, as DNA: TGTGCCATCAGTGAGGAGTCGGCTAGCGGGGGGGTTGCTGTGACCCAGTACTTC. It translates to CAISEESASGGVAVTQYF.

The rearrangement uses TRBV5-1 and TRBJ1-1; no definite D call. V lost 4 bases and J lost 0, with 7 bases in between. This CDR3 is built from 13 residues. Germline values: CDR1 SGHRS, CDR2 YFSETQ. CDR3 in amino acids: CASSRVLNTEAFF. The CDR3 nucleotides are TGCGCCAGCAGCCGGGTGTTGAACACTGAAGCTTTCTTT.

This chain joins TRBV27 and TRBJ2-3; tentatively, D is TRBD1 (5 bases). The ends were cut back, 2 bases at V and 2 bases at J, with 8 bases in the middle. Germline CDR1 MNHEY, CDR2 SMNVEV (reference sequence). CDR3 length equals 14 residues. In DNA, the CDR3 is TGTGCCAGCAGTTTAGGGGCGCCCACAGATACGCAGTATTTT. Its protein is CASSLGAPTDTQYF.

This clone was seen a handful of times. The gene calls are TRBV19 and TRBJ2-2, with TRBD1 identical over 7 bases. With 7 bases clipped from V and 0 bases from J, the junction kept 2 bases outside the gene matches. The CDR3 has 14 residues. Germline V gives CDR1 LNHDA, CDR2 SQIVND (reference sequence). CDR3 DNA: TGTGCCAGTACAGACAGGGCGAACACCGGGGAGCTGTTTTTT. Its protein is CASTDRANTGELFF.

The chain recombines TRBV19 with TRBJ2-3; the match to TRBD1 covers 7 bases. Germline-derived CDR1 and CDR2 are LNHDA and SQIVND (reference sequence). J was trimmed by 2 bases and V by 5 bases; bases with no gene match: 7. CDR3 length: 15 amino acids. Here the CDR3 reads CASSPHRGPTDTQYF. The CDR3, as DNA: TGTGCCAGTAGTCCACACAGGGGCCCCACAGATACGCAGTATTTT.